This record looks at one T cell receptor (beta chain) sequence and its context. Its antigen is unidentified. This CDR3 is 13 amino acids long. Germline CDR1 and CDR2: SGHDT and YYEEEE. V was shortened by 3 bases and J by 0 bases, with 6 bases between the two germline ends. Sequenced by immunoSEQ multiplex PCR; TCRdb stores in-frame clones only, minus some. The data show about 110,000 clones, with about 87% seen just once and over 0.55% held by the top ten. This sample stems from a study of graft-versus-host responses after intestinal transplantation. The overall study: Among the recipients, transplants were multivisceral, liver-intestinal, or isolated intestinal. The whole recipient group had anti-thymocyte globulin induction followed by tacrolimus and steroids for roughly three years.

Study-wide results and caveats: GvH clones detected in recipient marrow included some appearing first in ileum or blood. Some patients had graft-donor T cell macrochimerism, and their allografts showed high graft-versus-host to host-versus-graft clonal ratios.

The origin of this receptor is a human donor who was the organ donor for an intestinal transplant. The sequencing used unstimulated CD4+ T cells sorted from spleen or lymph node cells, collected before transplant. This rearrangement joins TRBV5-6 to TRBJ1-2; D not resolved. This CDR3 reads CASSSTTNYGYTF. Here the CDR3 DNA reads TGTGCCAGCAGCTCGACAACTAACTATGGCTACACCTTC.